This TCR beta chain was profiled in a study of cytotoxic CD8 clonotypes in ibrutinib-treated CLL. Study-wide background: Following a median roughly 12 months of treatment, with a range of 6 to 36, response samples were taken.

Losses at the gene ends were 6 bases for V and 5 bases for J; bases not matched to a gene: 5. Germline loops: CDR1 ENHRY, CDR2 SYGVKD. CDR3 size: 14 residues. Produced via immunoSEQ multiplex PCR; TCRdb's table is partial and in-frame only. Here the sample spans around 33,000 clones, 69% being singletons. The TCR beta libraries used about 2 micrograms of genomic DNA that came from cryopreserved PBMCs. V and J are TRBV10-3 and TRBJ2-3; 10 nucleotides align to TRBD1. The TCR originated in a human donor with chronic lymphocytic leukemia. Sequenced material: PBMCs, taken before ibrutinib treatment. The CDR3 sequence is CAIRTGGAIDTQYF. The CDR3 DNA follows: TGTGCCATCAGGACAGGGGGCGCGATAGATACGCAGTATTTT.